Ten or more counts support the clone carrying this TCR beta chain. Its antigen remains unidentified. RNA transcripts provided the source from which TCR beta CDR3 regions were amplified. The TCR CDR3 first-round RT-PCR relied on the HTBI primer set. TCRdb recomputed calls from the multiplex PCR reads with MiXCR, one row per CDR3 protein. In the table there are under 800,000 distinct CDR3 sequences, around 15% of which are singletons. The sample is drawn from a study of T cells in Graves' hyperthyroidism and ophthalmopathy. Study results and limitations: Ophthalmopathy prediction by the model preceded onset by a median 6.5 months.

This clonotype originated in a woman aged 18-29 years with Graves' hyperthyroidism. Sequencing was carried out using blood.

The CDR3 DNA sequence: TGTGCCAGCAGCCAAGATTTAGCGGGAGTTGATACGCAGTATTTT. Protein sequence: CASSQDLAGVDTQYF. The chain carries TRBV3-1 and TRBJ2-3, with 9 positions matching TRBD2. The ends lost 0 bases at V and 6 bases at J; junction bases unmatched: 4. CDR1 is LGHDT and CDR2 is YNNKEL in the germline V gene (reference sequence). The CDR3 is 15 amino acids.